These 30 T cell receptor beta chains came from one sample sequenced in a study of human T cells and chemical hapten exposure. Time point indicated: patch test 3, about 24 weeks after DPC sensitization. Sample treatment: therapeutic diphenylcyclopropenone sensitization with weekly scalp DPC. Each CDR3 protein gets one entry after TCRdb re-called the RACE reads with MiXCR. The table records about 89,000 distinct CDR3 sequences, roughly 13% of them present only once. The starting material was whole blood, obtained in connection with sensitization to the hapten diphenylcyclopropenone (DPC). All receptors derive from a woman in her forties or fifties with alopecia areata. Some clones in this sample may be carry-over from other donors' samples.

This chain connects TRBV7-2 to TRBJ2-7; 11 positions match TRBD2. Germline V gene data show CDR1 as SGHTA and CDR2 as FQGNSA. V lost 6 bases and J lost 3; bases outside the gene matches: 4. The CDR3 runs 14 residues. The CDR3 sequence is CASSRTSGFYEQYF. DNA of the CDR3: TGTGCCAGCAGTCGGACTAGCGGGTTCTACGAGCAGTACTTC.

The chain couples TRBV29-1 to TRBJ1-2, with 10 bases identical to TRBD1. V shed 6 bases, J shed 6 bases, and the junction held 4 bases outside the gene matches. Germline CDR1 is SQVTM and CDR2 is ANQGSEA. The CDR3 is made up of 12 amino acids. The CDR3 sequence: CSVTTGGHGYTF. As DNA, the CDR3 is TGCAGCGTAACGACAGGGGGCCATGGCTACACCTTC.

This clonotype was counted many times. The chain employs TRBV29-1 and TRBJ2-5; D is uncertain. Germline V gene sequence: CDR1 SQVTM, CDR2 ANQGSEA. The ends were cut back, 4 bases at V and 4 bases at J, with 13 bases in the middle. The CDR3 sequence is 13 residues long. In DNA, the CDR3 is TGCAGCGTTGCCCTTCGCATCGGAGAGACCCAGTACTTC. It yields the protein CSVALRIGETQYF. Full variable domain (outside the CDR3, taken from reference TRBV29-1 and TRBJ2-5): SAVISQKPSRDICQRGTSLTIQCQVDSQVTMMFWYRQQPGQSLTLIATANQGSEATYESGFVIDKFPISRPNLTFSTLTVSNMSPEDSSIYLCSVALRIGETQYFGPGTRLLVL.

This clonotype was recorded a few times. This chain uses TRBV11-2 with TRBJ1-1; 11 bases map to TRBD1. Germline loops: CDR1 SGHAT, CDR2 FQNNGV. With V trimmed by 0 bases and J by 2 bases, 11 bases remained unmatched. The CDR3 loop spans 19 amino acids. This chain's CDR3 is CASSLDLPGTGGLNTEAFF. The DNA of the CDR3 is TGTGCCAGCAGCTTAGATCTACCCGGGACAGGGGGTTTAAACACTGAAGCTTTCTTT.

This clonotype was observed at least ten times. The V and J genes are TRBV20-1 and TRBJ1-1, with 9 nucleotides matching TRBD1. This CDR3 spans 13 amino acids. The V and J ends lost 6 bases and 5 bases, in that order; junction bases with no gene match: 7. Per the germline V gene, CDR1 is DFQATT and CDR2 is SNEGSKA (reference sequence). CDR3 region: CSAQGQGVTEAFF. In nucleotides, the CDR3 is TGCAGTGCCCAGGGACAGGGAGTTACTGAAGCTTTCTTT.

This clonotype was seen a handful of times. This CDR3 is CASSSTGTGYEKLFF. CDR3 in DNA: TGTGCCAGCAGCTCCACCGGGACAGGATATGAAAAACTGTTTTTT. This chain links TRBV9 with TRBJ1-4; 8 bases agree with TRBD1. Germline CDR1 is SGDLS and CDR2 is YYNGEE. After removal of 4 bases from V and 6 bases from J, the junction contained 8 bases not matched to a gene. The CDR3 is 15 residues long.

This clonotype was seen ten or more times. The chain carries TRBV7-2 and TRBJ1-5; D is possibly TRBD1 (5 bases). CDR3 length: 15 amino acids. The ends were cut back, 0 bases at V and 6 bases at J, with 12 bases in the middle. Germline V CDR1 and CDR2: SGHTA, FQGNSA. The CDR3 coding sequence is TGTGCCAGCAGCTTAGCGCGGGGGTTAGGTCAGCCCCAGCATTTT. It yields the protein CASSLARGLGQPQHF.

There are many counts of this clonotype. Written as DNA, the CDR3 is TGTGCCTGGAGTCCTCCTTGGCGGGAGGGGAATGAGCAGTTCTTC. Translation gives CAWSPPWREGNEQFF. The chain joins TRBV30 to TRBJ2-1; 9 bases match TRBD2. CDR1 and CDR2 (germline): GTSNPN, SVGIG (reference sequence). J was trimmed by 7 bases and V by 2 bases; bases with no gene match: 9. The CDR3 is made up of 15 amino acids.

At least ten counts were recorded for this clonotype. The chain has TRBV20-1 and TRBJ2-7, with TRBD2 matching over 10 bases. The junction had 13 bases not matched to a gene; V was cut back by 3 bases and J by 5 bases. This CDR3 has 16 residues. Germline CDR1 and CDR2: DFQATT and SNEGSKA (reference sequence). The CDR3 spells CSASMIAGGPRNEQYF. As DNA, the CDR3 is TGCAGTGCTAGCATGATAGCGGGAGGTCCCAGGAACGAGCAGTACTTC.

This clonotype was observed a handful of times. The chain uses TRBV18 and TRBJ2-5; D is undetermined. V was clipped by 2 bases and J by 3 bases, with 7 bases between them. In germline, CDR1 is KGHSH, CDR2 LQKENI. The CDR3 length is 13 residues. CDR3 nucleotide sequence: TGTGCCAGCTCACCATCCAGTGAAGAGACCCAGTACTTC. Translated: CASSPSSEETQYF.

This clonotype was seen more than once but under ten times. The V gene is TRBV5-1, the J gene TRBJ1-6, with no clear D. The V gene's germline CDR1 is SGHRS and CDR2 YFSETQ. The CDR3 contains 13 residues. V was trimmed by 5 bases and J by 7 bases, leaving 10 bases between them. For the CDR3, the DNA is TGCGCCAGCAGACCCGCGTCGAATTCACCCCTCCACTTT. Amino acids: CASRPASNSPLHF.

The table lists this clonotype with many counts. The chain's CDR3 is CASSEPQENYGYTF. DNA of the CDR3: TGTGCCAGCAGTGAACCGCAAGAGAACTATGGCTACACCTTC. This chain joins TRBV25-1 and TRBJ1-2; D remains ambiguous. The CDR3 sequence is 14 residues long. Germline values: CDR1 MGHDK, CDR2 SYGVNS. V was trimmed by 2 bases and J by 2 bases, leaving 9 bases between them.

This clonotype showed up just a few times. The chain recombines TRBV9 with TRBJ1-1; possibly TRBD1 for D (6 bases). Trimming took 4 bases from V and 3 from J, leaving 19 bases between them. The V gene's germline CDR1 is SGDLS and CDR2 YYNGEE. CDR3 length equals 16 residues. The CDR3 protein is CASSSPRGGRDTEAFF. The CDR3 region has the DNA TGTGCCAGCAGCTCCCCCCGGGGGGGCAGAGACACTGAAGCTTTCTTT.

CDR3 residues: CASGDSFYGYTF. The DNA of the CDR3 is TGTGCCAGCGGTGACAGCTTCTATGGCTACACCTTC. The chain combines TRBV6-6 with TRBJ1-2; tentatively, D is TRBD1 (5 bases). Germline V CDR1 and CDR2: MNHNY, SVGAGI (reference sequence). This CDR3 spans 12 amino acids. Deletions cut 8 bases from V and 4 bases from J, with 11 bases between.

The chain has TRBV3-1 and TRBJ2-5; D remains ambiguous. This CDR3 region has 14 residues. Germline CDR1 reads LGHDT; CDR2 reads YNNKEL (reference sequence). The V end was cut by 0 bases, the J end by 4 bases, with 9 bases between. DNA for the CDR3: TGTGCCAGCAGCCAAGATGCAGCGCGAGAGACCCAGTACTTC. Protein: CASSQDAARETQYF.

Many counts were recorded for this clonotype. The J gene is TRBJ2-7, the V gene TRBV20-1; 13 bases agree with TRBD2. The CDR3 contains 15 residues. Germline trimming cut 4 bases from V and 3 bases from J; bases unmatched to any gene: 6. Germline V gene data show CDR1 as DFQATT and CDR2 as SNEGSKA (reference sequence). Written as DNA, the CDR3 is TGCAGTGCTATCCTCGGGACTAGCGGGGTCTACGAGCAGTACTTC. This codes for CSAILGTSGVYEQYF.

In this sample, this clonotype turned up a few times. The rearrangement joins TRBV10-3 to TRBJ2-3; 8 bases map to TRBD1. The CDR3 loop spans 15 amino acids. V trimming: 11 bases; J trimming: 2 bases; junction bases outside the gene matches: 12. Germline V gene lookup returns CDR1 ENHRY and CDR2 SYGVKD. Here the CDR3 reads CAARGRTGSTDTQYF. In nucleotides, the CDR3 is TGTGCCGCCCGGGGGCGGACAGGGTCCACAGATACGCAGTATTTT.

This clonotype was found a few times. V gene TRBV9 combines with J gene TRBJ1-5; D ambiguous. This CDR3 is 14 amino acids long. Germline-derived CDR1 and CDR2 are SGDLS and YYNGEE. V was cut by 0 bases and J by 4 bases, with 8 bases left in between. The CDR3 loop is CASSVGTANQPQHF. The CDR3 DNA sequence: TGTGCCAGCAGCGTAGGGACGGCTAATCAGCCCCAGCATTTT.

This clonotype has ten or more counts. For the CDR3, the DNA is TGTGCCAGCAGCAGGTCGAGCCAGGGTGGGCCCTACGAGCAGTACTTC. It encodes CASSRSSQGGPYEQYF. The chain has TRBV7-9 and TRBJ2-7, with D possibly TRBD1 on 5 matching bases. Trimming stripped 5 bases from V and 2 bases from J, with 19 bases between. The CDR3 totals 16 residues. The germline V gene has CDR1 SEHNR and CDR2 FQNEAQ (reference sequence). Together with reference TRBV7-9 and TRBJ2-7, the CDR3 gives the full variable domain: DTGVSQNPRHKITKRGQNVTFRCDPISEHNRLYWYRQTLGQGPEFLTYFQNEAQLEKSRLLSDRFSAERPKGSFSTLEIQRTEQGDSAMYLCASSRSSQGGPYEQYFGPGTRLTVT.

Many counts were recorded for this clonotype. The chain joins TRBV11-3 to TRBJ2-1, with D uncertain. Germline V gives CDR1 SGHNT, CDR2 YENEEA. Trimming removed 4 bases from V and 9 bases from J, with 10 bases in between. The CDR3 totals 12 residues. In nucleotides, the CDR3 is TGTGCCAGCAGCTCAGGTCTGCGTGAGCAGTTCTTC. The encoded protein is CASSSGLREQFF.

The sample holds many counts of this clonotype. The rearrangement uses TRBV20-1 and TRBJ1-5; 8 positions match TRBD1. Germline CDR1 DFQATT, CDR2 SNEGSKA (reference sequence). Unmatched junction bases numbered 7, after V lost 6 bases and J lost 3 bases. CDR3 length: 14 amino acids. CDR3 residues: CSAKQGDNNQPQHF. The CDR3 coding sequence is TGCAGTGCAAAACAGGGGGACAACAATCAGCCCCAGCATTTT.

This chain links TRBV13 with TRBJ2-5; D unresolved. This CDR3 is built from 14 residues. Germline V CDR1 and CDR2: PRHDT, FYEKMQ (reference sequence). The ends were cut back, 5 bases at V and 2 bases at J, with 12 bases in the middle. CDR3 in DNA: TGTGCCAGCAGCCGAAGACAAGGACAAGAGACCCAGTACTTC. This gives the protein CASSRRQGQETQYF.

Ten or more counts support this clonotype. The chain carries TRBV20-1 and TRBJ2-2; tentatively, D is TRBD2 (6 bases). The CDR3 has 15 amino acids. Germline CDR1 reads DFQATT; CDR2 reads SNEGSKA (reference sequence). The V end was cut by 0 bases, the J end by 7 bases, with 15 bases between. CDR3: CSARDWDSGGGELFF. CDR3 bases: TGCAGTGCTAGAGATTGGGACTCGGGCGGCGGGGAGCTGTTTTTT.

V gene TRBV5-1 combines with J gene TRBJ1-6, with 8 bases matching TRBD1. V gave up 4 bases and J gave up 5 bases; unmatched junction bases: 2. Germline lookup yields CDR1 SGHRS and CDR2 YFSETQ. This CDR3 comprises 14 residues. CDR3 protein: CASSQGQDNSPLHF. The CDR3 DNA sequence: TGCGCCAGCAGCCAGGGACAGGATAATTCACCCCTCCACTTT.

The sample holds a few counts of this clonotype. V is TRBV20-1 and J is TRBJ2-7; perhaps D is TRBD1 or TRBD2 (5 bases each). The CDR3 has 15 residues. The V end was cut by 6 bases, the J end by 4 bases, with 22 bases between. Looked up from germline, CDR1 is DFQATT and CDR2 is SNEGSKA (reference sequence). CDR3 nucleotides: TGCAGTGCACATCACAGGACGGGGTGGAGGTACGAGCAGTACTTC. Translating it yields CSAHHRTGWRYEQYF.

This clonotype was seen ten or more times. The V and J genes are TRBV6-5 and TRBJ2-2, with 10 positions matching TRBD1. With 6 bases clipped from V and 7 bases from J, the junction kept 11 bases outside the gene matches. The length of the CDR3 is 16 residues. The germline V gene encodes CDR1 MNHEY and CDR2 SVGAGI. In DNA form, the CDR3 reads TGTGCCAGCAGCGTGGGACAGGGGAACGTTGGCGGGGAGCTGTTTTTT. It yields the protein CASSVGQGNVGGELFF.

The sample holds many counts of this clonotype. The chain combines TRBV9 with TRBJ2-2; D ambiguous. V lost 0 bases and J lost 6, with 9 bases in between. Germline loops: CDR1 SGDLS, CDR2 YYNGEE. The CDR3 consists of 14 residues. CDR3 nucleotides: TGTGCCAGCAGCGTAGAGTGGGTTGCCGGGGAGCTGTTTTTT. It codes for CASSVEWVAGELFF.

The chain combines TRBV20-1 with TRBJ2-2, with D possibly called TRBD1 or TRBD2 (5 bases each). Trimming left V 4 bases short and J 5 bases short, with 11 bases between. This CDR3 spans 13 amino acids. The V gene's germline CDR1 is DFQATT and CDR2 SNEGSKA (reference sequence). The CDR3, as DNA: TGCAGTGCTATGGGACCGATTACCGGGGAGCTGTTTTTT. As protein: CSAMGPITGELFF.

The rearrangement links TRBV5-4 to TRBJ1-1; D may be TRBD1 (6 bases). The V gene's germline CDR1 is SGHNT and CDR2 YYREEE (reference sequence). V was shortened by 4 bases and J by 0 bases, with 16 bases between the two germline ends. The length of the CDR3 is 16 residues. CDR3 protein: CASSRVGGWMNTEAFF. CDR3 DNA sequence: TGTGCCAGCAGCCGGGTGGGGGGCTGGATGAACACTGAAGCTTTCTTT.

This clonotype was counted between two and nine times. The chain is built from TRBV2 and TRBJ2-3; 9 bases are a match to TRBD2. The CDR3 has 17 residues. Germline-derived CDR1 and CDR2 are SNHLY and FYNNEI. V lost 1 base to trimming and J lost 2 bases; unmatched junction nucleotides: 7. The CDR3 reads CASSEESVAGVTDTQYF. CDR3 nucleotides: TGTGCCAGCAGTGAAGAGTCGGTAGCGGGAGTCACAGATACGCAGTATTTT.